This TCR beta chain was documented in a study of shared clonotypes between healthy human individuals (dated by TCRdb to about 2020). Study-level background: A couple of women and a few men aged 18 to 49 years were included in the cohort. The study deeply sequenced blood TCR repertoires of five healthy adults to estimate repertoire size and the extent of clonotype sharing between individuals. Between about 0.85 and 9.5 billion PBMCs per donor were obtained by leukapheresis. For each donor, CD4 naive and CD4 memory were each given three plates, CD8 naive was given two plates, and CD8 memory was given one plate. Different laboratories and diverse techniques were used to prepare libraries and sequence TCR repertoires, to increase sequencing depth and limit assay-specific biases. General findings and caveats noted by the study authors: The genetic and exposure-history diversity represented was limited by the small number of donors. Sampling was restricted to blood, and TCR repertoires in tissues likely differ from the TCR repertoires found in blood. Based on pairwise subsampling, the degree of clonotype sharing among donors was expected to be affected by sequencing depth. Estimated clonotype richness was generally larger for naive than for memory subsets. When a handful of donors were compared, the shared fraction of clonotypes was 5% to 6.5% for naive CD4, more than 3% for naive CD8, about 2.5% for memory CD4, and around 0.37% for memory CD8. Compared with non-shared clonotypes, clonotypes shared by all four sorted-subset donors had higher generation probabilities. Even with the large sequencing depth, rarefaction of the sorted-subset datasets indicated that sequencing was incomplete.

Healthy HIV-negative adults with no recently reported acute infections or vaccinations were included as donors. Only Caucasian adults living in Nashville, Tennessee, USA were represented among the donors. Magnetic negative selection was used to enrich CD4+ T cells, after which naive cells were positively selected on CD45RA and the negative fraction became the memory subset. After blood collection by leukapheresis, PBMCs were isolated using Ficoll-Histopaque density gradient centrifugation and then cryopreserved in the vapor phase of liquid nitrogen. Analytical flow cytometry was used to check the purity and quantity of every magnetically sorted T cell population. Genomic DNA was isolated from each sorted fraction and quantified by UV absorbance on a Nanodrop 2000c. CDR1 and CDR2 were assigned from the germline V gene as MDHEN and SYDVKM. Reading from cysteine to phenylalanine, the CDR3 counts 14 amino acids. Of the read, only the CDR3 DNA is kept; its 42 bases are in frame from base 1. V has 8 bases trimmed and J has 4 bases trimmed; junction bases matching no gene number 10.

TCR CDR3 regions were amplified from genomic DNA by multiplex PCR using the deep immunoSEQ assay. For each cell subset, the extracted genomic DNA was distributed evenly across all wells of several immunoSEQ 96-well plates, and each plate served as one replicate. For sorted subsets, about 210 ng of genomic DNA, equivalent to some 30,000 T cell genomes, went into each replicate PCR. Purified libraries were quantified with a Qubit 3.0 fluorometer, sized on a Bioanalyzer 2100, and re-quantified with the KAPA Library Quantification kit. Every immunoSEQ 96-well plate was sequenced on a dedicated single-read 150-cycle Illumina NextSeq 550 flow cell. The original methods were these. Because the immunoSEQ output included only junctional sequences and no quality scores, the filtering could not be the same as the filtering used for full-length reads. Sequences were annotated with PyIR, a Python wrapper for IgBLAST v1.9, and V/J genes and CDR3 were assigned using IMGT germline references. Reads were removed for weak V/J assignments (E-value above 1e-6), missing CDR3, stop codons, out-of-frame junctions, or ambiguous translated residues. A V3J clonotype was defined by an identical inferred V gene, J gene, and CDR3 amino acid sequence. Percentage overlap between repertoires was calculated by dividing the number of shared unique clonotypes by the size of the smaller repertoire. RTK rarefaction, the Chao1 estimator, and Recon v2.1 estimates of unobserved clonotypes were used to assess repertoire richness. For all TCRbeta clonotypes obtained by the gDNA method from four donors, generation probabilities were computed with OLGA. Not all clones reach the TCRdb copy of this immuneACCESS table, which keeps in-frame sequences only. Checked studies attribute under half of the gap to unresolved V genes and leave the rest unexplained. V and J calls and clone size are given by that table; D and trimming were obtained from the DNA. The sample data list approximately 2.5 million clones, and about 92% of these were observed just once. The ten largest make up about 0.13% of the sample.

Turning to this clone: The specificity of this receptor is unknown. Base qualities are not recorded, but no much larger clone differs from it by a single base.

The rearrangement joined TRBV28 to TRBJ1-2, with TRBD1 matching 7 junction bases. The sample comprised naive CD4+ T cells sorted from blood. The intended sense of this specimen's cell subset or site label: CD45RA+ positively selected. The TCR was taken from a man younger than 35 in good health. In nucleotides, the sequence is TGTGCCAGCCTACAGGGGACAGCGGCCTATGGCTACACCTTC. The resulting protein is CASLQGTAAYGYTF.